These 30 T cell receptor beta chains share one sample of origin, sequenced in a study of T cell changes during pregnancy in multiple sclerosis. Using immunoSEQ multiplex PCR, the repertoire was profiled, and TCRdb retains in-frame clones only, with some absent. The sample records about 47,000 clones, around 89% being singletons. The specimen comprised CD8+ T cells from peripheral blood mononuclear cells, sampled in the second trimester of pregnancy. These receptors all come from a female donor with multiple sclerosis, enrolled in a pregnancy study.

In regard to this clone: The same CDR3 also results from other DNA sequences found in this sample. The V gene is TRBV6-1, the J gene TRBJ1-1, with a tentative D call TRBD1 (6 bases). This CDR3 contains 13 residues. Germline V gene lookup returns CDR1 MNHNS and CDR2 SASEGT. V dropped 7 bases and J dropped 4 bases, with 13 bases sitting between them. CDR3 coding DNA: TGTGCCAGCAAACAGGGCTCCCCCACTGAAGCTTTCTTT. Amino acid sequence: CASKQGSPTEAFF.

V usage is TRBV13 and J usage is TRBJ2-7, with D unclear. In germline, CDR1 is PRHDT, CDR2 FYEKMQ (reference sequence). V lost 5 bases, J lost 1 base, and 9 bases lay in between. This CDR3 spans 13 amino acids. CDR3 coding DNA: TGTGCCAGCAGCCGCGAGAGGTCCTACGAGCAGTACTTC. Translating gives CASSRERSYEQYF.

This clone was found a few times. The chain carries TRBV6-1 and TRBJ2-7, with 8 positions matching TRBD1. Losses at the gene ends were 5 bases for V and 5 bases for J; bases not matched to a gene: 8. The CDR3 contains 14 residues. CDR1 and CDR2 from the germline V gene are MNHNS and SASEGT. This CDR3 is CASSSDRDSDEQYF. The CDR3 nucleotides are TGTGCCAGCAGTTCGGACAGGGATTCTGACGAGCAGTACTTC.

The chain has TRBV7-6 and TRBJ2-7, with D possibly TRBD2 on 6 matching bases. Trimming pared 2 bases from V and 3 bases from J, leaving 14 bases between. The CDR3 length is 15 residues. Germline CDR1 SGHVS, CDR2 FNYEAQ. CDR3 coding DNA: TGTGCCAGCAGCTTAACCGGGAGCTTCAGCTACGAGCAGTACTTC. Translated: CASSLTGSFSYEQYF.

This chain uses TRBV29-1 with TRBJ2-7, with 7 bases that match TRBD2. CDR3 length equals 12 residues. The germline V gene has CDR1 SQVTM and CDR2 ANQGSEA. The V gene end was trimmed by 6 bases and the J gene end by 2 bases; junction bases not matched to a gene: 4. The CDR3 DNA reads TGCAGCGTAGGGACTACCGCCTACGAGCAGTACTTC. It yields the protein CSVGTTAYEQYF.

Note on this clone: Other nucleotide sequences from this sample produce the same CDR3. The rearrangement uses TRBV18 and TRBJ2-1, with 7 positions matching TRBD2. Trimming removed 3 bases from V and 4 bases from J; junction bases left unmatched: 0. This CDR3 has 13 residues. Germline CDR1 and CDR2: KGHSH and LQKENI. The CDR3 DNA is TGTGCCAGCTCACCCGGGGGGTACAATGAGCAGTTCTTC. Translation gives CASSPGGYNEQFF.

The chain has TRBV6-1 and TRBJ2-5; no definite D call. V was shortened by 1 base and J by 2 bases, with 8 bases between the two germline ends. CDR1 is MNHNS, CDR2 SASEGT, per germline. This CDR3 region has 14 residues. CDR3 sequence: CASSEGLVQETQYF. In DNA form, the CDR3 reads TGTGCCAGCAGTGAAGGGCTGGTTCAAGAGACCCAGTACTTC.

The rearrangement uses TRBV5-5 and TRBJ1-2; 7 bases agree with TRBD1. Unmatched junction bases numbered 6, after V lost 4 bases and J lost 3 bases. The CDR3 is 14 amino acids. Per the germline V gene, CDR1 is SGHKS and CDR2 is YYEKEE (reference sequence). The CDR3 protein is CASSHPDRDYGYTF. CDR3 coding DNA: TGTGCCAGCAGCCATCCCGACAGGGACTATGGCTACACCTTC.

V is TRBV5-4 and J is TRBJ1-2, with a tentative D call TRBD1 (5 bases). Trimming left V 6 bases short and J 6 bases short, with 15 bases between. This CDR3 has 13 amino acids. The germline CDR1 and CDR2 sequences are SGHNT and YYREEE (reference sequence). Here the CDR3 reads CASMDWSGDGYTF. DNA for the CDR3: TGTGCCAGCATGGACTGGTCGGGGGATGGCTACACCTTC.

The chain is built from TRBV12-5 and TRBJ2-2, with D possibly TRBD2 on 5 matching bases. V lost 8 bases and J 5 bases, leaving 6 bases between the germline ends. Germline loops: CDR1 LGHNT, CDR2 FRNRAP. The CDR3 has 11 residues. The CDR3 is CASRDTGELFF. CDR3 nucleotides: TGTGCTAGTCGGGATACCGGGGAGCTGTTTTTT.

This chain connects TRBV5-6 to TRBJ2-7; D ambiguous. Per the germline V gene, CDR1 is SGHDT and CDR2 is YYEEEE. Deletions cut 0 bases from V and 7 bases from J, with 11 bases between. This CDR3 has 13 residues. CDR3 sequence reads: CASSLGVTGEQYF. The CDR3 region has the DNA TGTGCCAGCAGCTTGGGGGTGACTGGAGAGCAGTACTTC. Looking up the rest from reference TRBV5-6 and TRBJ2-7 gives the full variable domain: DAGVTQSPTHLIKTRGQQVTLRCSPKSGHDTVSWYQQALGQGPQFIFQYYEEEERQRGNFPDRFSGHQFPNYSSELNVNALLLGDSALYLCASSLGVTGEQYFGPGTRLTVT.

The chain combines TRBV15 with TRBJ1-1; D perhaps matches TRBD1 (5 bases). In germline, CDR1 is LNHNV, CDR2 YYDKDF (reference sequence). The CDR3 spans 12 residues. V gave up 4 bases and J gave up 5 bases, with 8 bases separating them. CDR3 protein: CATSKEGTEAFF. CDR3 sequence (DNA): TGTGCCACCAGCAAGGAGGGGACTGAAGCTTTCTTT.

The rearrangement uses TRBV13 and TRBJ1-2, with TRBD1 matching over 10 bases. V trimming: 5 bases; J trimming: 4 bases; junction bases outside the gene matches: 10. This CDR3 region has 16 residues. Germline assignment: CDR1 PRHDT and CDR2 FYEKMQ (reference sequence). The CDR3 loop reads CASSLSPGTGAYGYTF. DNA of the CDR3: TGTGCCAGCAGCCTTAGTCCCGGGACAGGGGCCTATGGCTACACCTTC.

J is TRBJ2-7 and V is TRBV27, with TRBD1 matching over 8 bases. The CDR3 is 13 residues long. Trimming took 4 bases from V and 12 from J; bases not matched to a gene: 11. Germline lookup yields CDR1 MNHEY and CDR2 SMNVEV (reference sequence). The CDR3 loop reads CASSSSTGGWMYF. CDR3 DNA: TGTGCCAGCAGTTCCTCAACAGGGGGGTGGATGTACTTC.

This CDR3 is CASSALRGPLHF. The CDR3 coding sequence is TGTGCCAGCAGCGCCTTGAGAGGACCCCTCCACTTT. The chain recombines TRBV6-6 with TRBJ1-6; unclear D gene. CDR3 length: 12 residues. Germline CDR1 MNHNY, CDR2 SVGAGI (reference sequence). Trimming removed 6 bases at V and 12 bases at J, with 12 bases between.

The J gene is TRBJ1-1, the V gene TRBV6-5, with D unresolved. CDR1 is MNHEY and CDR2 is SVGAGI in the germline V gene. There are 13 residues in the CDR3. Trimming left V 2 bases short and J 1 base short, with 5 bases between. CDR3 sequence: CASSYPENTEAFF. CDR3 nucleotide sequence: TGTGCCAGCAGTTACCCAGAGAACACTGAAGCTTTCTTT.

V is TRBV10-3 and J is TRBJ2-7; 8 positions agree with TRBD2. Germline values: CDR1 ENHRY, CDR2 SYGVKD. CDR3 size: 15 residues. V lost 3 bases and J lost 2; bases outside the gene matches: 6. DNA of the CDR3: TGTGCCATCAGTGACCTTAGCGGGGCGACCTACGAGCAGTACTTC. The encoded protein is CAISDLSGATYEQYF.

This sequence joins TRBV5-4 and TRBJ2-2; 7 nucleotides match TRBD2. The germline V gene encodes CDR1 SGHNT and CDR2 YYREEE (reference sequence). The V segment lost 0 bases and the J segment 1 base; nucleotides outside the gene matches: 3. The CDR3 extends over 16 amino acids. The CDR3 region is CASSLERGGNTGELFF. Here the CDR3 DNA reads TGTGCCAGCAGCTTGGAGCGGGGCGGGAACACCGGGGAGCTGTTTTTT.

The chain combines TRBV15 with TRBJ1-6; D call uncertain. From germline, CDR1 is LNHNV and CDR2 YYDKDF (reference sequence). The ends were cut back, 0 bases at V and 11 bases at J, with 14 bases in the middle. The CDR3 totals 15 residues. CDR3 DNA: TGTGCCACCAGCAGAGATTACGAGGGTCCGCCACCCCTCCACTTT. Translating gives CATSRDYEGPPPLHF.

V is TRBV18 and J is TRBJ2-3, with 7 positions matching TRBD2. The germline V gene encodes CDR1 KGHSH and CDR2 LQKENI. This CDR3 comprises 14 residues. With V trimmed by 8 bases and J by 4 bases, 9 bases remained unmatched. The CDR3 DNA reads as TGTGCCAGCACCGCGGCGGGAGATGCAGATACGCAGTATTTT. Translating gives CASTAAGDADTQYF.

This chain links TRBV18 with TRBJ1-2; no clear D. Trimming pared 3 bases from V and 10 bases from J, leaving 18 bases between. CDR3 length: 14 amino acids. In germline, CDR1 is KGHSH, CDR2 LQKENI. CDR3 residues: CASSPETRRALYTF. The CDR3 DNA is TGTGCCAGCTCACCCGAAACCAGGAGGGCTCTCTACACCTTC. Supplemented by reference TRBV18 and TRBJ1-2, the full variable domain reads NAGVMQNPRHLVRRRGQEARLRCSPMKGHSHVYWYRQLPEEGLKFMVYLQKENIIDESGMPKERFSAEFPKEGPSILRIQQVVRGDSAAYFCASSPETRRALYTFGSGTRLTVV.

The chain combines TRBV21-1 with TRBJ2-1; the table's D gene call, TRBD1, was not cross checked with the DNA. TRBV21-1 is shown as a pseudogene. The CDR3 runs to 17 residues. The CDR3 loop reads CASSNGDREVLYGEQFF. The CDR3 nucleotides are TGTGCCAGCAGCAACGGGGACAGGGAGGTTTTATACGGTGAGCAGTTCTTC.

The chain combines TRBV6-6 with TRBJ1-2; D unresolved. Trimming cost V 5 bases and J 8 bases, with 9 bases left between them. The germline CDR1 and CDR2 sequences are MNHNY and SVGAGI (reference sequence). The length of the CDR3 is 11 residues. This chain's CDR3 is CASSKTEGYTF. CDR3 DNA: TGTGCCAGCAGTAAAACGGAGGGCTACACCTTC.

This rearrangement joins TRBV6-5 to TRBJ1-2; D call uncertain. The CDR3 runs 14 residues. The ends were cut back, 0 bases at V and 5 bases at J, with 10 bases in the middle. Germline assignment: CDR1 MNHEY and CDR2 SVGAGI. CDR3 in amino acids: CASSYSPDMYGYTF. In DNA form, the CDR3 reads TGTGCCAGCAGTTACTCGCCAGATATGTATGGCTACACCTTC.

The J gene is TRBJ2-3, the V gene TRBV9; D is uncertain. CDR1 and CDR2 from the germline V gene are SGDLS and YYNGEE. V dropped 4 bases and J dropped 6 bases, with 18 bases sitting between them. This CDR3 spans 15 amino acids. DNA for the CDR3: TGTGCCAGCAGCAACCCCGATGAGTCGTCGGATACGCAGTATTTT. It yields the protein CASSNPDESSDTQYF.

The chain links TRBV27 to TRBJ2-3; TRBD2 agrees at 7 bases. This CDR3 region has 15 residues. V gave up 3 bases and J gave up 2 bases; unmatched junction bases: 5. Germline V lookup: CDR1 MNHEY, CDR2 SMNVEV (reference sequence). The CDR3 reads CASSFLAEATDTQYF. In DNA, the CDR3 is TGTGCCAGCAGTTTTCTAGCGGAGGCCACAGATACGCAGTATTTT.

This chain connects TRBV6-6 to TRBJ2-3, with a tentative D call TRBD1 (6 bases). Trimming removed 0 bases from V and 6 bases from J, with 13 bases in between. Germline V CDR1 and CDR2: MNHNY, SVGAGI (reference sequence). This CDR3 has 15 residues. CDR3 sequence reads: CASSYSQGSGDTQYF. In DNA form, the CDR3 reads TGTGCCAGCAGTTACTCCCAGGGGTCGGGGGATACGCAGTATTTT.

The gene calls are TRBV9 and TRBJ1-1, with 7 nucleotides matching TRBD1. V lost 2 bases to trimming and J lost 0 bases; unmatched junction nucleotides: 16. Germline V gene data show CDR1 as SGDLS and CDR2 as YYNGEE. The CDR3 contains 19 residues. CDR3 protein: CASSVGPHSGGRLNTEAFF. The CDR3 DNA follows: TGTGCCAGCAGCGTGGGACCTCACTCAGGGGGTCGGCTGAACACTGAAGCTTTCTTT.

V usage is TRBV7-9 and J usage is TRBJ2-7; D gene ambiguous. The ends were cut back, 1 base at V and 3 bases at J, with 10 bases in the middle. Germline V lookup: CDR1 SEHNR, CDR2 FQNEAQ (reference sequence). The CDR3 contains 14 residues. The CDR3 DNA is TGTGCCAGCAGCTTAGGGCCCCGAATCTACGAGCAGTACTTC. Translation gives CASSLGPRIYEQYF.

V usage is TRBV6-4 and J usage is TRBJ2-2; 10 positions agree with TRBD1. Losses at the gene ends were 4 bases for V and 3 bases for J; bases not matched to a gene: 5. The germline V gene has CDR1 MRHNA and CDR2 SNTAGT. The CDR3 is 16 residues long. CDR3 in DNA: TGTGCCAGCAGTGCCGGGACAGGGGACGACACCGGGGAGCTGTTTTTT. Translation gives CASSAGTGDDTGELFF.